This TCR beta chain was identified in a study of blood T cell repertoires in COVID-19. Study as a whole: T cells, B-cell-depleted T cells, or PBMCs supplied cDNA or gDNA.

TCRdb's copy holds only in-frame clones and misses some; the assay was immunoSEQ multiplex PCR. In the table there are roughly 400,000 clones, just over 90% of which are singletons. Clinical history as reported by participants underpinned cohort assignment. During the 2 weeks before they entered the study, exposed participants had met someone with a PCR-confirmed or clinician-diagnosed COVID-19 case. Germline CDR1 and CDR2: MNHEY and SVGAGI. This CDR3 has 14 residues. With 6 bases clipped from V and 5 bases from J, the junction kept 5 bases outside the gene matches. The rearrangement joins TRBV6-5 to TRBJ1-5; TRBD1 matches at 9 bases. The sequence derives from a woman between 35 and 50 years old who had been exposed to COVID-19. The sequenced sample was PBMCs or T cells enriched from blood (not recorded which). The CDR3 region has the DNA TGTGCCAGCAGGGGGACAGGGATCGATCAGCCCCAGCATTTT. Protein sequence: CASRGTGIDQPQHF.